One sample yielded the 6 T cell receptor beta chains listed below, sequenced in a study of CD8+ T cells in alopecia areata. Sequencing used cDNA as its template, made by extracting RNA and reverse transcribing it. The repertoire was sequenced with immunoSEQ multiplex PCR; TCRdb's copy has only in-frame clones and lacks some. The sample has some 150,000 clones, about 72% seen once. The sample in question was CD8+ T cells sorted from blood, obtained at week 0. The receptors were gathered from a human donor with alopecia areata.

J is TRBJ2-6 and V is TRBV27; D remains ambiguous. Per germline, CDR1 MNHEY and CDR2 SMNVEV (reference sequence). The CDR3 has 14 amino acids. V was cut by 5 bases and J by 0 bases, with 5 bases left in between. The CDR3, as DNA: TGTGCCAGCAGTCAAAACTCTGGGGCCAACGTCCTGACTTTC. Its translation: CASSQNSGANVLTF. The full variable domain, with the rest looked up from reference TRBV27 and TRBJ2-6, is EAQVTQNPRYLITVTGKKLTVTCSQNMNHEYMSWYRQDPGLGLRQIYYSMNVEVTDKGDVPEGYKVSRKEKRNFPLILESPSPNQTSLYFCASSQNSGANVLTFGAGSRLTVL.

The chain joins TRBV27 to TRBJ1-1, with D possibly being TRBD1 (6 bases). Germline loops: CDR1 MNHEY, CDR2 SMNVEV (reference sequence). The CDR3 loop spans 14 amino acids. Trimming shortened V by 2 bases and J by 4 bases, and 11 bases separated the two germline ends. The CDR3 nucleotides are TGTGCCAGCAGTTTAGGGGGCCCCGGCACTGAAGCTTTCTTT. Translating it yields CASSLGGPGTEAFF.

The chain has TRBV29-1 and TRBJ1-2; D not certain. This CDR3 is 14 amino acids long. Deletions cut 0 bases from V and 4 bases from J, with 12 bases between. Germline assignment: CDR1 SQVTM and CDR2 ANQGSEA. The CDR3: CSVEDPESFYGYTF. CDR3 nucleotide sequence: TGCAGCGTTGAAGATCCCGAATCATTCTATGGCTACACCTTC. The full variable domain, completed using reference TRBV29-1 and TRBJ1-2, is SAVISQKPSRDICQRGTSLTIQCQVDSQVTMMFWYRQQPGQSLTLIATANQGSEATYESGFVIDKFPISRPNLTFSTLTVSNMSPEDSSIYLCSVEDPESFYGYTFGSGTRLTVV.

The chain recombines TRBV27 with TRBJ2-1; tentatively, D is TRBD2 (5 bases). The V gene's germline CDR1 is MNHEY and CDR2 SMNVEV (reference sequence). With 3 bases removed from V and 0 bases from J, the gap between germline ends came to 12 bases. This CDR3 spans 16 amino acids. The CDR3: CASSFDGVSSYNEQFF. The CDR3 bases are TGTGCCAGCAGTTTCGACGGGGTAAGCTCCTACAATGAGCAGTTCTTC.

This clone has only a few counts. V and J are TRBV30 and TRBJ2-7; tentatively, D is TRBD1 (6 bases). The germline V gene encodes CDR1 GTSNPN and CDR2 SVGIG (reference sequence). With 2 bases removed from V and 2 bases from J, the gap between germline ends came to 13 bases. The length of the CDR3 is 14 residues. Written as DNA, the CDR3 is TGTGCCTGGAGTTTTTACAGGGAACCCTACGAGCAGTACTTC. Amino acid sequence: CAWSFYREPYEQYF.

The chain recombines TRBV9 with TRBJ1-2; D remains ambiguous. Trimming took off 2 bases at V and 0 bases at J, with 5 bases between the two ends. The CDR3 loop spans 13 amino acids. Germline V gives CDR1 SGDLS, CDR2 YYNGEE. DNA for the CDR3: TGTGCCAGCAGCGTCGAACCTAACTATGGCTACACCTTC. Amino acids: CASSVEPNYGYTF.